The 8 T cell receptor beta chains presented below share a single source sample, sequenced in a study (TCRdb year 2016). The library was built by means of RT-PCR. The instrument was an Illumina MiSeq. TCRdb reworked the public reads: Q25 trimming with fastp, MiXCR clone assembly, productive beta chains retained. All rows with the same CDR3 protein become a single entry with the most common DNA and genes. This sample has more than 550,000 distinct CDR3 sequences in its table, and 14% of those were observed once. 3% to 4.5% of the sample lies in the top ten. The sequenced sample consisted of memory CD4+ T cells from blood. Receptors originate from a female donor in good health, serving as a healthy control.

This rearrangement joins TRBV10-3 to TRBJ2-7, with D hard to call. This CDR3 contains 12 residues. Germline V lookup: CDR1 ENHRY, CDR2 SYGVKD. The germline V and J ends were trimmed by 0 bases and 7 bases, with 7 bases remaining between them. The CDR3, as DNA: TGTGCCATCAGTGAGTCGGTGGGGGAGCAGTACTTC. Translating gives CAISESVGEQYF.

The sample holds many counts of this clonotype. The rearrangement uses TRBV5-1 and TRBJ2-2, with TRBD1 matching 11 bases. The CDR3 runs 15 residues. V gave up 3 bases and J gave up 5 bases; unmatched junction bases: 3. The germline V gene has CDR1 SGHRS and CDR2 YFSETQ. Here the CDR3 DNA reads TGCGCCAGCAGCTCTGGACAGGGGGCAACCGGGGAGCTGTTTTTT. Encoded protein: CASSSGQGATGELFF.

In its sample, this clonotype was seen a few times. Here the CDR3 reads CASSEGQITDTQYF. The CDR3 region has the DNA TGCGCCAGCAGTGAGGGACAGATCACAGATACGCAGTATTTT. This rearrangement joins TRBV10-1 to TRBJ2-3, with a tentative D call TRBD1 (6 bases). Germline lookup yields CDR1 WNHNN and CDR2 SYGVQD (reference sequence). The CDR3 runs to 14 residues. The V gene lost 2 bases and the J gene lost 2 bases, with 8 bases spanning the gap.

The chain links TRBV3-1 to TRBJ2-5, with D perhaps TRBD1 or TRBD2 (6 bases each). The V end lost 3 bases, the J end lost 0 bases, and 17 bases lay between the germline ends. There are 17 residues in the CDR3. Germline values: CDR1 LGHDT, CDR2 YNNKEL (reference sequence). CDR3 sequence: CASSQEAGQTYQETQYF. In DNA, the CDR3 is TGTGCCAGCAGCCAGGAGGCGGGACAAACCTACCAAGAGACCCAGTACTTC.

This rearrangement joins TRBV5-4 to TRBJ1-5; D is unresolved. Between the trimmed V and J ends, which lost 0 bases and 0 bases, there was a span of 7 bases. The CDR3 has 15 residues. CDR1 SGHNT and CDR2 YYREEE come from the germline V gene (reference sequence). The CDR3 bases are TGTGCCAGCAGCTTGGGCGGGCGTAGCAATCAGCCCCAGCATTTT. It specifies CASSLGGRSNQPQHF. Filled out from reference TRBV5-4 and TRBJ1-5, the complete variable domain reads ETGVTQSPTHLIKTRGQQVTLRCSSQSGHNTVSWYQQALGQGPQFIFQYYREEENGRGNFPPRFSGLQFPNYSSELNVNALELDDSALYLCASSLGGRSNQPQHFGDGTRLSIL.

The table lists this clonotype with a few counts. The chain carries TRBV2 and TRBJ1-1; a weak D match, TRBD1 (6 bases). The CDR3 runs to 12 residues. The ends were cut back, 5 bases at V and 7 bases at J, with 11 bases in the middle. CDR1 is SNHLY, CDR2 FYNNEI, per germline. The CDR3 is CASSRGANEAFF. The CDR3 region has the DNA TGTGCCAGCAGTCGGGGGGCGAATGAAGCTTTCTTT.

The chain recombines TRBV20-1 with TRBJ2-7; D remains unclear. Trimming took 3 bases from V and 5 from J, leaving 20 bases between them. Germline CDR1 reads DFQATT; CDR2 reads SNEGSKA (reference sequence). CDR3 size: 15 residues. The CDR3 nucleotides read TGCAGTGCTAGGAACCCCAACGGCCTAAAGGACGAGCAGTACTTC. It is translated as CSARNPNGLKDEQYF.

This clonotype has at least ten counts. The CDR3 spells CSASDGKGDNQPQHF. DNA of the CDR3: TGCAGTGCATCAGATGGAAAGGGCGACAATCAGCCCCAGCATTTT. The chain uses TRBV20-1 and TRBJ1-5; no clear D gene. V was pared by 6 bases and J by 3 bases, with 18 bases between. This CDR3 is built from 15 residues. Germline-derived CDR1 and CDR2 are DFQATT and SNEGSKA (reference sequence).